These T cell receptor beta chains were read from a single sample in a study of blood T cells in healthy people across ages. TCRdb recomputed calls from the 5' RACE reads with MiXCR, one row per CDR3 protein. The table lists approximately 360,000 distinct CDR3 sequences, about 49% of them singletons. Sequencing was carried out using blood. The receptors derive from a man aged 55 to 70 in good health. CDR3s include the opening cysteine and the closing phenylalanine or tryptophan. Fields, in order: D gene, J gene, CDR3 length, V gene, clone size, CDR3 DNA, CDR3 protein. The D gene is left open where the match is weak. The size entry is marked missing in some rows and otherwise reads once, few, many or a size class.

D: NA; J: TRBJ2-1; length: 16; V: TRBV12-3/TRBV12-4; size: few; DNA: TGTGCCAGCAGTTTTTTAAGATGGGTGTCCTACAATGAGCAGTTCTTC; CDR3: CASSFLRWVSYNEQFF
D: NA; J: TRBJ2-7; length: 15; V: TRBV10-3; size: few; DNA: TGTGCCATCAGTGCGGGGCCGACTTGGGGATACGAGCAGTACTTC; CDR3: CAISAGPTWGYEQYF
D: NA; J: TRBJ2-3; length: 14; V: TRBV5-1; size: few; DNA: TGCGCCAGCAGGTCGACAGGTAGCACAGATACGCAGTATTTT; CDR3: CASRSTGSTDTQYF
D: TRBD1; J: TRBJ2-6; length: 17; V: TRBV6-1; size: NA; DNA: TGTGCCAGCAGTCGGACAGGGGGTTCCTCTGGGGCCAACGTCCTGACTTTC; CDR3: CASSRTGGSSGANVLTF
D: NA; J: TRBJ2-5; length: 14; V: TRBV4-1; size: NA; DNA: TGCGCCAGCAGCGAACAGGGTTCCAAAGAGACCCAGTACTTC; CDR3: CASSEQGSKETQYF
D: NA; J: TRBJ2-1; length: 16; V: TRBV28; size: NA; DNA: TGTGCCAGCAGTTTCCTGGAACAGTTCTCCTACAATGAGCAGTTCTTC; CDR3: CASSFLEQFSYNEQFF
D: NA; J: TRBJ2-3; length: 17; V: TRBV9; size: NA; DNA: TGTGCCAGCAGCGCGCGATACCAGGGGGGGGGCACAGATACGCAGTATTTT; CDR3: CASSARYQGGGTDTQYF
D: TRBD2; J: TRBJ2-7; length: 15; V: TRBV7-8; size: NA; DNA: TGTGCCAGCAGCTCGACTAGCGGGGACTCCTACGAGCAGTACTTC; CDR3: CASSSTSGDSYEQYF
D: NA; J: TRBJ2-7; length: 11; V: TRBV7-7; size: NA; DNA: TGTGCTACGGGCTGCGTATTTGGGCAGTACTTC; CDR3: CATGCVFGQYF
D: TRBD1; J: TRBJ2-5; length: 12; V: TRBV6-1; size: few; DNA: TGTGCCAGCACCCGGGACAGAGAGACCCAGTACTTC; CDR3: CASTRDRETQYF
D: TRBD1; J: TRBJ2-3; length: 15; V: TRBV20-1; size: NA; DNA: TGCAGTGCTAGGCCGGCAGGGGGCTTTGTAGATACGCAGTATTTT; CDR3: CSARPAGGFVDTQYF
D: TRBD2; J: TRBJ2-5; length: 14; V: TRBV11-3; size: few; DNA: TGTGCCAGCAGTAGCGGGAGGGCCGGTGAGACCCAGTACTTC; CDR3: CASSSGRAGETQYF
D: NA; J: TRBJ2-7; length: 15; V: TRBV5-5; size: many; DNA: TGTGCCAGCAGCTTGGGGCAGGGGTTCACCTACGAGCAGTACTTC; CDR3: CASSLGQGFTYEQYF
D: NA; J: TRBJ2-1; length: 13; V: TRBV21-1; size: few; DNA: TGTGCCAGCTTCCGGGACAGGGACAATGAGCAGTTCTTC; CDR3: CASFRDRDNEQFF
D: NA; J: TRBJ1-2; length: 13; V: TRBV5-5; size: NA; DNA: TGTGCCAGCAGCTACAGCCAGGGGACTGGCTACACCTTC; CDR3: CASSYSQGTGYTF
D: NA; J: TRBJ2-7; length: 15; V: TRBV25-1; size: once; DNA: TGTGCCAGCAGTGAATGGGATACTGGACCCTACGAGCAGTACTTC; CDR3: CASSEWDTGPYEQYF
D: TRBD2; J: TRBJ2-1; length: 15; V: TRBV6-4; size: NA; DNA: TGTGCCAGCAGTGGGGGGACTAGCGGGTCAAGTGAGCAGTTCTTC; CDR3: CASSGGTSGSSEQFF
D: NA; J: TRBJ2-6; length: 13; V: TRBV7-9; size: few; DNA: TGTGCCAGCAGCTTTTACTGGGCCAACGTCCTGACTTTC; CDR3: CASSFYWANVLTF
D: NA; J: TRBJ2-5; length: 14; V: TRBV20-1; size: NA; DNA: TGCAGTGCTAGCCTGGGTGGAGGTATGGAGACCCAGTACTTC; CDR3: CSASLGGGMETQYF
D: NA; J: TRBJ2-1; length: 14; V: TRBV7-3; size: NA; DNA: TGTGCCAGCAGCTTAGAGGGTTGGGTTAATGAGCAGTTCTTC; CDR3: CASSLEGWVNEQFF
D: NA; J: TRBJ1-1; length: 13; V: TRBV10-3; size: NA; DNA: TGTGCCATCAGTGACCGGGGGAACACTGAAGCTTTCTTT; CDR3: CAISDRGNTEAFF
D: NA; J: TRBJ2-7; length: 14; V: TRBV29-1; size: NA; DNA: TGCAGCTTCCCCCAGGGTACGCCCTACAATGAGCAGTACTTC; CDR3: CSFPQGTPYNEQYF